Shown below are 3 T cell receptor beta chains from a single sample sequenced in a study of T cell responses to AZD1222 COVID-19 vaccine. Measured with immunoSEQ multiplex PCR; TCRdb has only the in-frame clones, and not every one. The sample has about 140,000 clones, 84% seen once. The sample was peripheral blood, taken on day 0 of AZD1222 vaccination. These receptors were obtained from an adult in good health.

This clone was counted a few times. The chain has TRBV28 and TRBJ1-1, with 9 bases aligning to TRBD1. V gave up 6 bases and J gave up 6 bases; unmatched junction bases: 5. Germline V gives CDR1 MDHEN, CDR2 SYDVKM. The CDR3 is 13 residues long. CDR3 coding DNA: TGTGCCAGCAGACAGGGGGCGAAGTCTGAAGCTTTCTTT. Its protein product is CASRQGAKSEAFF.

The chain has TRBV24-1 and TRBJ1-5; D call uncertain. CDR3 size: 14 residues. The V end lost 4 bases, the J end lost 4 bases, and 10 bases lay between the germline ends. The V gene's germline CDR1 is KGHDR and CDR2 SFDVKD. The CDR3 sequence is CATSDVEKNQPQHF. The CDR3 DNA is TGTGCCACCAGTGACGTCGAGAAAAATCAGCCCCAGCATTTT.

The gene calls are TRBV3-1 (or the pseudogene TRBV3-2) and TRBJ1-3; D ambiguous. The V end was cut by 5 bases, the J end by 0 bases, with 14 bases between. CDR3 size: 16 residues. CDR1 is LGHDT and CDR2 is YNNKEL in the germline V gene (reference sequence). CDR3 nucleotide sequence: TGTGCCAGCAGCTCGGTGGATTGGAGCTCTGGAAACACCATATATTTT. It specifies CASSSVDWSSGNTIYF.